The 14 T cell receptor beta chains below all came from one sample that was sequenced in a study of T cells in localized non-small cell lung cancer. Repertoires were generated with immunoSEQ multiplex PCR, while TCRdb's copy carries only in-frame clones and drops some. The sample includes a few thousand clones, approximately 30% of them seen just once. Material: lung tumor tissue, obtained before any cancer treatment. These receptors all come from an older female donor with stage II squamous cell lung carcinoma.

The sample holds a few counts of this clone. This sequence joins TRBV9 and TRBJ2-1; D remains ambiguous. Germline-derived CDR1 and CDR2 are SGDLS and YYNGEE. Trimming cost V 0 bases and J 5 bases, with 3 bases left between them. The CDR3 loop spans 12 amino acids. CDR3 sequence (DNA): TGTGCCAGCAGCGTAGGGGACAATGAGCAGTTCTTC. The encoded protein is CASSVGDNEQFF.

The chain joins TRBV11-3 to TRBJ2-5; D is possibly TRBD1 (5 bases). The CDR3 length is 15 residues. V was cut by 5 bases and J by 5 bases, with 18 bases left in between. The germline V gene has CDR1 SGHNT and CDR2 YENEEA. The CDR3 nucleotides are TGTGCCAGCAGCGGAAGTACAGGAACCAGGGAGACCCAGTACTTC. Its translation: CASSGSTGTRETQYF.

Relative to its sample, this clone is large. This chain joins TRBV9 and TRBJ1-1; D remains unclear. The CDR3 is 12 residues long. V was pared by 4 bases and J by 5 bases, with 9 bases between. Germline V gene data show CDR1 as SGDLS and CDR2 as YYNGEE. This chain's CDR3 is CASSSDETEAFF. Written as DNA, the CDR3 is TGTGCCAGCAGCTCGGATGAGACTGAAGCTTTCTTT.

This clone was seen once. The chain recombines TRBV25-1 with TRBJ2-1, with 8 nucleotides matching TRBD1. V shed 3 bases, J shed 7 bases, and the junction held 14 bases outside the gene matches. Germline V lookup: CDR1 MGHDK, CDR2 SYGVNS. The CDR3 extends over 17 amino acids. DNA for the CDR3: TGTGCCAGCAGTGACAAATTAAGGGCGACAGGGGTGAATGAGCAGTTCTTC. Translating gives CASSDKLRATGVNEQFF.

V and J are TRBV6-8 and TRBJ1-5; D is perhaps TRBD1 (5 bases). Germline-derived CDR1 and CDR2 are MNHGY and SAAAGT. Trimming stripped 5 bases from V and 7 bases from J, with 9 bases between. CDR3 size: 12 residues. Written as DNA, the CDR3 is TGTGCCAGCAGTCAGGGTCCCCAGCCCCAGCATTTT. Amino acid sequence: CASSQGPQPQHF.

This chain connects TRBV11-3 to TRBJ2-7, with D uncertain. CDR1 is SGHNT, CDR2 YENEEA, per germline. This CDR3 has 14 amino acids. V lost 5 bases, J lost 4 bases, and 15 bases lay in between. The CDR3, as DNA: TGTGCCAGCAGCGACTCTCGGGCCCAGTACGAGCAGTACTTC. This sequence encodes CASSDSRAQYEQYF. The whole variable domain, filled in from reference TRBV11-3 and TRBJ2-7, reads EAGVVQSPRYKIIEKKQPVAFWCNPISGHNTLYWYLQNLGQGPELLIRYENEEAVDDSQLPKDRFSAERLKGVDSTLKIQPAELGDSAVYLCASSDSRAQYEQYFGPGTRLTVT.

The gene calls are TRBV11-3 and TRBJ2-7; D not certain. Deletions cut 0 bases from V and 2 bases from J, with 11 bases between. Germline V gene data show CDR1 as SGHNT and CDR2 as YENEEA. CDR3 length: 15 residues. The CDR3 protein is CASSLEFGQTYEQYF. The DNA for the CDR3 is TGTGCCAGCAGCTTAGAGTTTGGGCAGACCTACGAGCAGTACTTC. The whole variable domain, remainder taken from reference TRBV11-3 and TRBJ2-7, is EAGVVQSPRYKIIEKKQPVAFWCNPISGHNTLYWYLQNLGQGPELLIRYENEEAVDDSQLPKDRFSAERLKGVDSTLKIQPAELGDSAVYLCASSLEFGQTYEQYFGPGTRLTVT.

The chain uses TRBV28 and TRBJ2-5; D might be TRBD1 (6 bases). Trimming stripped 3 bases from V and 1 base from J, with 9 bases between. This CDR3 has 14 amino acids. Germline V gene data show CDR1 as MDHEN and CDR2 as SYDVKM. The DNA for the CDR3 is TGTGCCAGCAGTTTGCCGGACAGCCAAGAGACCCAGTACTTC. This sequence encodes CASSLPDSQETQYF.

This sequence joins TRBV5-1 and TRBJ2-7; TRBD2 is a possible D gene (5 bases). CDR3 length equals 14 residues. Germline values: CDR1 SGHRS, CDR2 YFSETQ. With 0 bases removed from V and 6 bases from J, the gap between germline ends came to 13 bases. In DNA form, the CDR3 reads TGCGCCAGCAGCTTGGGGAGCCCCAGCGGCGAGCAGTACTTC. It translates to CASSLGSPSGEQYF.

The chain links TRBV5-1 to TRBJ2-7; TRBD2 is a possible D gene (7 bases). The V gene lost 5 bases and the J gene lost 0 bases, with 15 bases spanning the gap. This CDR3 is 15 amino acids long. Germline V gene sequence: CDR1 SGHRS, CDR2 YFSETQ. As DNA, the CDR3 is TGCGCCAGCAGGGGGGGGGCTGCGAGCTCCTACGAGCAGTACTTC. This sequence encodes CASRGGAASSYEQYF.

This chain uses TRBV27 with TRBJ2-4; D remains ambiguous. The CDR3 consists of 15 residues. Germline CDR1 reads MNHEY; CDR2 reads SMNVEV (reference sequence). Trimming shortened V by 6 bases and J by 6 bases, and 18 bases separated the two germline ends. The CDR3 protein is CASSPPSGRGNIQYF. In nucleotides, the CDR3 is TGTGCCAGCAGCCCCCCCAGTGGACGTGGAAACATTCAGTACTTC.

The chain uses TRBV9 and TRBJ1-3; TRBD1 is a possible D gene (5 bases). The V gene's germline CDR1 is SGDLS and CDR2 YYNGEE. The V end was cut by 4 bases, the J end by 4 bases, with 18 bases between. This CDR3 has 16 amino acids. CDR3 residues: CASSQGRGPVGNTIYF. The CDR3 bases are TGTGCCAGCAGCCAAGGAAGGGGCCCAGTCGGAAACACCATATATTTT.

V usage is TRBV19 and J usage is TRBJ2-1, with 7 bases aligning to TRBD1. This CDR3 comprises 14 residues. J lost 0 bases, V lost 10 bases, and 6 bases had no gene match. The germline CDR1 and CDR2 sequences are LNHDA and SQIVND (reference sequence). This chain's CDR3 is CATAPGGSYNEQFF. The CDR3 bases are TGTGCCACCGCCCCAGGGGGCTCCTACAATGAGCAGTTCTTC.

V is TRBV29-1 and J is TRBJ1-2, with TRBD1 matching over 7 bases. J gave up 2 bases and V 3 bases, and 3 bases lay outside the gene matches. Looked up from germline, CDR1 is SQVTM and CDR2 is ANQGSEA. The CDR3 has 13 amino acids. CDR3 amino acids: CSVDGTVNYGYTF. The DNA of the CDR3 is TGCAGCGTTGATGGGACAGTCAACTATGGCTACACCTTC.